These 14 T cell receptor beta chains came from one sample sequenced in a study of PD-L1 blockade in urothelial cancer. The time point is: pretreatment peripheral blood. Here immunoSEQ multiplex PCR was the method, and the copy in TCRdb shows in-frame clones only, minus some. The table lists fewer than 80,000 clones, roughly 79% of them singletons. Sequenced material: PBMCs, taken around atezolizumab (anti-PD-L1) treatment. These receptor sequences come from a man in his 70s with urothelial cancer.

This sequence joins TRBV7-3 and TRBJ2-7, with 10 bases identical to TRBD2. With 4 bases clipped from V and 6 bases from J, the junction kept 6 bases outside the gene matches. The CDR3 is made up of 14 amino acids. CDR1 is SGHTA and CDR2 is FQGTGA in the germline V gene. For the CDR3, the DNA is TGTGCCAGCAGCTCCCTAGCGGGAGCGGGCGAGCAGTACTTC. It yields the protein CASSSLAGAGEQYF.

The CDR3 spells CASRTIGGTYEQYF. CDR3 bases: TGTGCCAGCAGGACAATCGGGGGAACCTACGAGCAGTACTTC. V and J are TRBV11-2 and TRBJ2-7; D is possibly TRBD2 (6 bases). This CDR3 is 14 amino acids long. The V end lost 6 bases, the J end lost 2 bases, and 14 bases lay between the germline ends. In germline, CDR1 is SGHAT, CDR2 FQNNGV.

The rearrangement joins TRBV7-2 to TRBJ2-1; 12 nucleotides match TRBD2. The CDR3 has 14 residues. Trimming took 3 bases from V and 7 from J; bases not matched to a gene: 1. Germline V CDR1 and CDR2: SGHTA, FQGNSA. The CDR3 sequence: CASSFLAGGNEQFF. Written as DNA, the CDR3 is TGTGCCAGCAGCTTTCTAGCGGGAGGGAATGAGCAGTTCTTC.

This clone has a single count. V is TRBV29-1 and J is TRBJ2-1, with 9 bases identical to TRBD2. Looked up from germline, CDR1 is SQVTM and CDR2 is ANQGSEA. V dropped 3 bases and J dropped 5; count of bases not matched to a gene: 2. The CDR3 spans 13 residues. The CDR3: CSVESSGNNEQFF. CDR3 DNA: TGCAGCGTTGAGTCTAGCGGGAACAATGAGCAGTTCTTC.

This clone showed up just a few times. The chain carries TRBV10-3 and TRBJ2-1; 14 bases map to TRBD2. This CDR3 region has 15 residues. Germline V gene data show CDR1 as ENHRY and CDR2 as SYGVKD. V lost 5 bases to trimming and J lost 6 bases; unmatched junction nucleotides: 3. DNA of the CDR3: TGTGCCATCAGTCGACTAGCGGGAGGGAGCAATGAGCAGTTCTTC. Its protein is CAISRLAGGSNEQFF.

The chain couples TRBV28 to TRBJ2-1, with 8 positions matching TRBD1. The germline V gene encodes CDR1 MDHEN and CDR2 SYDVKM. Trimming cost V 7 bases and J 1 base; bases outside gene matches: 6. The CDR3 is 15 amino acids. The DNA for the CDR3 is TGTGCCAGCAACGCAAACAGGGGGTCCTACAATGAGCAGTTCTTC. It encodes CASNANRGSYNEQFF.

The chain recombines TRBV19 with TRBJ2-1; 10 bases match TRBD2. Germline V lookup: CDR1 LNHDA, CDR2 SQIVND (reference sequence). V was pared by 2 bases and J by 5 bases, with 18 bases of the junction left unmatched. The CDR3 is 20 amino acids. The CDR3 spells CASSISRLAGAPRTHNEQFF. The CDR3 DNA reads TGTGCCAGTAGTATATCGAGGCTAGCGGGAGCCCCCCGGACTCACAATGAGCAGTTCTTC.

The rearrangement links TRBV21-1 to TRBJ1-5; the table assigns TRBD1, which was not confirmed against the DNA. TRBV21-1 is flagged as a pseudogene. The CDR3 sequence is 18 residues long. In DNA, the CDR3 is TGTGCCAGCAGCCTCAGGAGGACAGGGGGCACGGGGAATCAGCCCCAGCATTTT. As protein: CASSLRRTGGTGNQPQHF.

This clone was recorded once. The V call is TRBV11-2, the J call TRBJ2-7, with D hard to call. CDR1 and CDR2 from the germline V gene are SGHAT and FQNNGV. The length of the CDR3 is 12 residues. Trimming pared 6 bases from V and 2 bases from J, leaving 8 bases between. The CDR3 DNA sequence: TGTGCCAGCAGATGGCAGACCTACGAGCAGTACTTC. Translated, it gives CASRWQTYEQYF.

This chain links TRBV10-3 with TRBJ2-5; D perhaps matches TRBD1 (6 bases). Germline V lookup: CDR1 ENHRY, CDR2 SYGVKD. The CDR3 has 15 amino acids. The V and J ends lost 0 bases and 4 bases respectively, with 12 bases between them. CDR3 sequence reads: CAISESATGRETQYF. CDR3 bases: TGTGCCATCAGTGAGTCGGCGACAGGCAGAGAGACCCAGTACTTC.

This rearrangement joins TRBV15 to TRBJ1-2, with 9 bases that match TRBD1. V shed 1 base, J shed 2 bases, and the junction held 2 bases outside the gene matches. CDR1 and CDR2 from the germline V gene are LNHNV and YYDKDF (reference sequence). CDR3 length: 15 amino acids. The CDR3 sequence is CATSRGDRGNYGYTF. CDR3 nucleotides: TGTGCCACCAGCAGAGGCGACAGGGGGAACTATGGCTACACCTTC.

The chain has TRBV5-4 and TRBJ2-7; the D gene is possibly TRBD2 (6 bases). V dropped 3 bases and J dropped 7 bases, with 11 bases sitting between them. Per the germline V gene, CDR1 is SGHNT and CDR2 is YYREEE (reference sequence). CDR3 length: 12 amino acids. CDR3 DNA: TGTGCCAGCAGCTGGGACTGGGGAGAGCAGTACTTC. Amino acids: CASSWDWGEQYF.

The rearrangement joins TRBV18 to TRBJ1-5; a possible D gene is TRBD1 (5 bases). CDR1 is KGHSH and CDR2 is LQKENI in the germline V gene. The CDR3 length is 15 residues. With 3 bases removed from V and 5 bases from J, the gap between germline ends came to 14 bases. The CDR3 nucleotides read TGTGCCAGCTCACCTGTAGCAGGGAGGGATCAGCCCCAGCATTTT. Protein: CASSPVAGRDQPQHF.

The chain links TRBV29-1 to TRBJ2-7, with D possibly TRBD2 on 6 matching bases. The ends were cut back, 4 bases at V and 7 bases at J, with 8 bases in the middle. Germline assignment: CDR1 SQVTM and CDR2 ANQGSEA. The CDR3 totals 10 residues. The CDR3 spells CSVGGAEQYF. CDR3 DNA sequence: TGCAGCGTTGGCGGGGCAGAGCAGTACTTC.